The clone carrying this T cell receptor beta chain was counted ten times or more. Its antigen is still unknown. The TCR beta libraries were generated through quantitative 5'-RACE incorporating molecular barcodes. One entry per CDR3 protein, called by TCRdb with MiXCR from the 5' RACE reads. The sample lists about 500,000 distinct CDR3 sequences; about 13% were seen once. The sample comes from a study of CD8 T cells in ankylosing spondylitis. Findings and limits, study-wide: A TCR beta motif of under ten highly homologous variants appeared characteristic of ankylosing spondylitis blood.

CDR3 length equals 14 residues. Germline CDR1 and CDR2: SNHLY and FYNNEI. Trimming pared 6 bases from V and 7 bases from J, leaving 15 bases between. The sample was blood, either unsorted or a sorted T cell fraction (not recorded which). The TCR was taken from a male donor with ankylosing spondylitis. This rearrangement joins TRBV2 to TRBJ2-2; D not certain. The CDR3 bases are TGTGCCAGCAGGGGAACGGGCATCGGCGGGGAGCTGTTTTTT. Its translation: CASRGTGIGGELFF.